These 32 T cell receptor beta chains share one sample of origin, sequenced in a study of CD8 T cells in ankylosing spondylitis. TCRdb called the 5' RACE reads again in MiXCR, with one record for every CDR3 protein. Among 200,000 to 250,000 distinct CDR3 sequences, 8% to 11% were seen once, and the ten largest hold roughly a fifth. The sample was blood, either unsorted or a sorted T cell fraction (not recorded which). The receptors here all came from a male donor with ankylosing spondylitis or in good health (not recorded which).

This clonotype was counted ten times or more. This rearrangement joins TRBV10-3 to TRBJ2-2; 7 bases are a match to TRBD1. The CDR3 spans 15 residues. V lost 4 bases and J lost 2; bases outside the gene matches: 4. The germline V gene has CDR1 ENHRY and CDR2 SYGVKD. This chain's CDR3 is CAISGRDSNTGELFF. CDR3 coding DNA: TGTGCCATCAGTGGTCGGGACAGCAACACCGGGGAGCTGTTTTTT.

The chain joins TRBV2 to TRBJ2-7; D is undetermined. The V end was cut by 4 bases, the J end by 3 bases, with 10 bases between. The CDR3 is 13 residues long. The germline V gene has CDR1 SNHLY and CDR2 FYNNEI. CDR3 DNA: TGTGCCAGCAGTGTCGAGACAAACTACGAGCAGTACTTC. It codes for CASSVETNYEQYF.

This clonotype appeared many times. The V and J genes are TRBV7-2 and TRBJ1-2, with D perhaps TRBD1 (5 bases). V lost 6 bases and J 4 bases, leaving 12 bases between the germline ends. Germline CDR1 is SGHTA and CDR2 is FQGNSA. The CDR3 is made up of 13 amino acids. The CDR3: CASSPDGTYGYTF. The CDR3 nucleotides are TGTGCCAGCAGTCCAGACGGGACCTATGGCTACACCTTC.

This clonotype was observed many times. The chain links TRBV5-5 to TRBJ2-6; D may be TRBD1 (6 bases). Germline assignment: CDR1 SGHKS and CDR2 YYEKEE (reference sequence). The V end lost 4 bases, the J end lost 0 bases, and 8 bases lay between the germline ends. The CDR3 is 15 residues long. CDR3 region: CASSVDSSGANVLTF. The DNA for the CDR3 is TGTGCCAGCAGCGTGGACAGCTCTGGGGCCAACGTCCTGACTTTC.

This clonotype was seen many times. The chain combines TRBV6-1 with TRBJ1-2; D unclear. Trimming removed 3 bases from V and 0 bases from J, with 11 bases in between. CDR3 length equals 15 residues. Germline CDR1 is MNHNS and CDR2 is SASEGT. In DNA, the CDR3 is TGTGCCAGCAGTGATAGACTGGATTCTAACTATGGCTACACCTTC. This translates into CASSDRLDSNYGYTF.

This clonotype came up many times. At one end, the junction sequence differs from germline, possibly due to a read error. The chain has TRBV29-1 and TRBJ2-2; TRBD2 matches 8 bases. Germline CDR1 SQVTM, CDR2 ANQGSEA. The CDR3 has 11 residues. The CDR3 DNA reads as TGTGCGGGGGGGAACACCGGGGAGCTGTTTTTT. This sequence encodes CAGGNTGELFF.

The chain is built from TRBV14 and TRBJ2-3, with 7 positions matching TRBD1. Per the germline V gene, CDR1 is SGHDN and CDR2 is FVKESK. The CDR3 length is 15 residues. V lost 4 bases to trimming and J lost 2 bases; unmatched junction nucleotides: 6. The CDR3 loop reads CASSLQGSSTDTQYF. The DNA of the CDR3 is TGTGCCAGCAGCCTACAGGGGTCCTCCACAGATACGCAGTATTTT.

This clonotype has ten or more counts. V usage is TRBV20-1 and J usage is TRBJ2-3, with D uncertain. CDR1 and CDR2 (germline): DFQATT, SNEGSKA (reference sequence). CDR3 size: 13 residues. Written as DNA, the CDR3 is TGCAGCGCATGGACCGCATACACAGATACGCAGTATTTT. Translation: CSAWTAYTDTQYF.

This clonotype appeared many times. The chain couples TRBV20-1 to TRBJ2-2; TRBD1 agrees at 9 bases. V gave up 3 bases and J gave up 1 base; unmatched junction bases: 0. Looked up from germline, CDR1 is DFQATT and CDR2 is SNEGSKA (reference sequence). CDR3 size: 14 residues. The CDR3 region is CSARTGGNTGELFF. CDR3 DNA: TGCAGTGCTAGGACAGGGGGGAACACCGGGGAGCTGTTTTTT.

This clonotype was seen many times. This chain connects TRBV28 to TRBJ1-4; D is possibly TRBD1 (5 bases). The CDR3 contains 16 residues. CDR1 and CDR2 (germline): MDHEN, SYDVKM. Trimming stripped 7 bases from V and 1 base from J, with 16 bases between. DNA of the CDR3: TGTGCCAGCACCCTGGAGGGGATAGTAACTAATGAAAAACTGTTTTTT. This sequence encodes CASTLEGIVTNEKLFF.

The CDR3 DNA reads as TGCGCCAGCAGCCCTGAGGTTAATTCACCCCTCCACTTT. This encodes CASSPEVNSPLHF. This sequence joins TRBV5-1 and TRBJ1-6; D ambiguous. V was cut by 4 bases and J by 6 bases, with 8 bases left in between. The CDR3 consists of 13 residues. Per the germline V gene, CDR1 is SGHRS and CDR2 is YFSETQ.

At least ten counts were recorded for this clonotype. V is TRBV5-6 and J is TRBJ2-7, with no clear D. V lost 1 base, J lost 0 bases, and 14 bases lay in between. The CDR3 extends over 16 amino acids. Per germline, CDR1 SGHDT and CDR2 YYEEEE. The CDR3 spells CASSLSLSAGSYEQYF. Written as DNA, the CDR3 is TGTGCCAGCAGCTTGTCACTCTCCGCCGGCTCCTACGAGCAGTACTTC.

The chain carries TRBV6-5 and TRBJ2-3; 9 bases fit TRBD2. V lost 2 bases to trimming and J lost 4 bases; unmatched junction nucleotides: 7. CDR3 length: 16 amino acids. In germline, CDR1 is MNHEY, CDR2 SVGAGI. This CDR3 reads CASSYKAGGPSDTQYF. The CDR3 DNA reads TGTGCCAGCAGTTACAAGGCGGGGGGGCCCTCAGATACGCAGTATTTT.

This clonotype appeared many times. The chain carries TRBV4-1 and TRBJ2-2; D possibly matches TRBD1 or TRBD2 (5 bases each). Per germline, CDR1 MGHRA and CDR2 YSYEKL. The CDR3 has 18 residues. The ends were cut back, 6 bases at V and 2 bases at J, with 22 bases in the middle. Here the CDR3 DNA reads TGCGCCAGCAGGCACTTCGGGACCGCGCATAGAAACACCGGGGAGCTGTTTTTT. Translating gives CASRHFGTAHRNTGELFF.

This clonotype was counted at least ten times. CDR3: CSATVAQGGNTEAFF. CDR3 in DNA: TGCAGTGCGACTGTGGCACAGGGAGGGAACACTGAAGCTTTCTTT. The rearrangement uses TRBV20-1 and TRBJ1-1; maybe TRBD1 (6 bases). Trimming left V 6 bases short and J 1 base short, with 18 bases between. This CDR3 spans 15 amino acids. Germline V gene lookup returns CDR1 DFQATT and CDR2 SNEGSKA (reference sequence).

The CDR3 nucleotides are TGTGCCACCAGCAGAGATCAGGGAATACGAGAGCTTGGGAACTACAATGAGCAGTTCTTC. Residues: CATSRDQGIRELGNYNEQFF. This chain joins TRBV15 and TRBJ2-1; D may be TRBD1 (5 bases). Trimming left V 0 bases short and J 3 bases short, with 24 bases between. CDR3 size: 20 residues. Germline CDR1 LNHNV, CDR2 YYDKDF (reference sequence). Together with reference TRBV15 and TRBJ2-1, the CDR3 gives the full variable domain: DAMVIQNPRYQVTQFGKPVTLSCSQTLNHNVMYWYQQKSSQAPKLLFHYYDKDFNNEADTPDNFQSRRPNTSFCFLDIRSPGLGDTAMYLCATSRDQGIRELGNYNEQFFGPGTRLTVL.

This clonotype has a count of ten or more. This chain uses TRBV20-1 with TRBJ2-5, with 7 bases aligning to TRBD1. V shed 8 bases and J 2 bases; nucleotides not matched to a gene: 5. This CDR3 is 12 amino acids long. The germline gives CDR1 DFQATT, CDR2 SNEGSKA (reference sequence). The CDR3 region has the DNA TGCAGTTTCCCGGGACAGCAAGAGACCCAGTACTTC. Protein sequence: CSFPGQQETQYF.

This clonotype was seen repeatedly, ten times or more. CDR3 region: CSARLDRGGEQFF. The CDR3 bases are TGCAGTGCTAGACTTGACAGGGGGGGTGAGCAGTTCTTC. This rearrangement joins TRBV20-1 to TRBJ2-1; 9 bases map to TRBD1. In germline, CDR1 is DFQATT, CDR2 SNEGSKA (reference sequence). The CDR3 is made up of 13 amino acids. J lost 9 bases, V lost 2 bases, and 5 bases had no gene match.

This clonotype was seen a few times. The chain couples TRBV20-1 to TRBJ2-5, with D unclear. Germline V CDR1 and CDR2: DFQATT, SNEGSKA (reference sequence). This CDR3 is built from 11 residues. Trimming cost V 3 bases and J 5 bases, with 7 bases left between them. CDR3 sequence (DNA): TGCAGTGCTAGGGATCAGGAGACCCAGTACTTC. Its protein product is CSARDQETQYF.

In this sample, this clonotype turned up many times. The CDR3 loop reads CASSPMGQENEKLFF. CDR3 bases: TGTGCCAGCAGTCCCATGGGGCAGGAGAATGAAAAACTGTTTTTT. The rearrangement uses TRBV12-3 or TRBV12-4 and TRBJ1-4; D perhaps matches TRBD1 (5 bases). This CDR3 comprises 15 residues. V was pared by 5 bases and J by 5 bases, with 15 bases between.

This clonotype was detected a few times. The chain has TRBV7-2 and TRBJ2-1, with D possibly TRBD2 on 5 matching bases. The CDR3 has 16 residues. Germline CDR1 is SGHTA and CDR2 is FQGNSA. The V and J ends lost 6 bases and 7 bases respectively, with 22 bases between them. This CDR3 is CASRNRAGSGVNEQFF. The DNA of the CDR3 is TGTGCCAGCAGAAATCGGGCCGGGTCCGGGGTAAATGAGCAGTTCTTC.

This clonotype was detected a few times. The chain carries TRBV7-2 and TRBJ2-7, with 7 bases aligning to TRBD1. With V trimmed by 3 bases and J by 1 base, 6 bases remained unmatched. Germline assignment: CDR1 SGHTA and CDR2 FQGNSA. There are 15 residues in the CDR3. CDR3 nucleotides: TGTGCCAGCAGCTTCTCCGGGACAGATTCCTACGAGCAGTACTTC. This sequence encodes CASSFSGTDSYEQYF.

This clonotype was observed a handful of times. The chain has TRBV7-3 and TRBJ2-2; D is ambiguous. The CDR3 is 13 residues long. V was trimmed by 7 bases and J by 7 bases, leaving 13 bases between them. The germline V gene has CDR1 SGHTA and CDR2 FQGTGA. The CDR3 here is CASTIDLGGELFF. Written as DNA, the CDR3 is TGTGCCAGCACCATAGACCTGGGCGGGGAGCTGTTTTTT. The whole variable domain, remainder taken from reference TRBV7-3 and TRBJ2-2, is GAGVSQTPSNKVTEKGKYVELRCDPISGHTALYWYRQSLGQGPEFLIYFQGTGAADDSGLPNDRFFAVRPEGSVSTLKIQRTERGDSAVYLCASTIDLGGELFFGEGSRLTVL.

The genes are TRBV7-3 and TRBJ2-1; TRBD1 aligns across 8 bases. Germline CDR1 SGHTA, CDR2 FQGTGA. The CDR3 has 15 amino acids. V was pared by 1 base and J by 7 bases, with 6 bases of the junction left unmatched. As DNA, the CDR3 is TGTGCCAGCAGCTTAAGTTTCGGGGACAGGAATGAGCAGTTCTTC. Translation: CASSLSFGDRNEQFF.

This clonotype was counted ten times or more. The chain uses TRBV12-3 or TRBV12-4 and TRBJ2-5; 7 positions match TRBD2. The junction had 6 bases not matched to a gene; V was cut back by 6 bases and J by 5 bases. The CDR3 consists of 13 residues. CDR3 residues: CASSRAGFETQYF. The CDR3 DNA reads TGTGCCAGCAGCCGAGCGGGGTTTGAGACCCAGTACTTC.

This clonotype appeared a few times. The CDR3 is CASSQAGREQFF. The CDR3 DNA is TGTGCCAGCAGCCAAGCAGGTCGGGAGCAGTTCTTC. The V call is TRBV7-3, the J call TRBJ2-1; D is uncertain. CDR1 is SGHTA and CDR2 is FQGTGA in the germline V gene. The V end was cut by 5 bases, the J end by 10 bases, with 12 bases between. CDR3 length: 12 residues.

With respect to this clonotype: A much bigger clone sits one base away, suggesting this may be a read error. The rearrangement joins TRBV9 to TRBJ2-7, with 7 bases matching TRBD2. Germline V CDR1 and CDR2: SGDLS, YYNGEE. The CDR3 is 15 residues long. The CDR3 DNA sequence: TGTACCAGCAGCGTAGCATCGGGAGGACCCTACGAGCAGTACTTC. Residues: CTSSVASGGPYEQYF.

This clonotype has a count of ten or more. This rearrangement joins TRBV6-6 to TRBJ2-3, with D unclear. Trimming pared 5 bases from V and 4 bases from J, leaving 10 bases between. The V gene's germline CDR1 is MNHNY and CDR2 SVGAGI (reference sequence). The CDR3 spans 13 residues. The CDR3 protein is CASSQHTADTQYF. CDR3 in DNA: TGTGCCAGCAGTCAACATACCGCAGATACGCAGTATTTT.

This clonotype showed up many times. V gene TRBV20-1 combines with J gene TRBJ1-1; D is undetermined. Germline CDR1 and CDR2: DFQATT and SNEGSKA (reference sequence). V dropped 8 bases and J dropped 2 bases, with 9 bases sitting between them. CDR3 size: 11 residues. The CDR3 sequence: CSKSGNTEAFF. The CDR3 DNA is TGCAGTAAGTCGGGTAACACTGAAGCTTTCTTT.

This clonotype was observed a few times. The gene calls are TRBV5-1 and TRBJ1-2; weak D call: TRBD1 (6 bases). The V gene lost 4 bases and the J gene lost 4 bases, with 23 bases spanning the gap. Germline lookup yields CDR1 SGHRS and CDR2 YFSETQ. The CDR3 spans 17 residues. In nucleotides, the CDR3 is TGCGCCAGCAGCGCAGGCGGTGGAGGGGGGCTATCCTATGGCTACACCTTC. Its translation: CASSAGGGGGLSYGYTF. Complete variable domain (other parts from reference TRBV5-1 and TRBJ1-2): KAGVTQTPRYLIKTRGQQVTLSCSPISGHRSVSWYQQTPGQGLQFLFEYFSETQRNKGNFPGRFSGRQFSNSRSEMNVSTLELGDSALYLCASSAGGGGGLSYGYTFGSGTRLTVV.

This clonotype appeared once. The CDR3 sequence: CASSSTRLTGGNTGELFF. The CDR3 DNA follows: TGCGCCAGCAGCTCGACCCGGCTCACAGGGGGCAACACCGGGGAGCTGTTTTTT. The V and J genes are TRBV5-1 and TRBJ2-2, with 9 nucleotides matching TRBD1. V lost 3 bases and J lost 2; bases outside the gene matches: 11. This CDR3 has 18 amino acids. The germline V gene encodes CDR1 SGHRS and CDR2 YFSETQ.

This rearrangement joins TRBV5-1 to TRBJ2-5; D is possibly TRBD1 (6 bases). From germline, CDR1 is SGHRS and CDR2 YFSETQ. V lost 4 bases to trimming and J lost 1 base, with 14 bases between them. This CDR3 region has 15 residues. The CDR3: CASSGTGPFQETQYF. DNA of the CDR3: TGCGCCAGCAGCGGAACAGGGCCCTTCCAAGAGACCCAGTACTTC.